Listed below are T cell receptor beta chains from one sample, sequenced in a study of T cells in Graves' hyperthyroidism and ophthalmopathy. TCRdb independently ran MiXCR on the multiplex PCR reads; one entry per CDR3 protein. In the table there are more than 50,000 distinct CDR3 sequences, roughly 49% of which are singletons. Material: blood. The receptors come from a woman aged 25 to 39 with Graves' ophthalmopathy. The CDR3 runs from the conserved cysteine through the conserved F or W. The D gene is left open where the match is weak. Size is omitted from some rows. Given values are once, few, many or a class for expanded clones.

abundance	d_gene	v_gene	j_gene	CDR3aa	CDR3nt
many	NA	TRBV6-1	TRBJ1-2	CASSEYGYTF	TGTGCCAGCAGTGAATATGGCTACACCTTC
many	NA	TRBV7-8	TRBJ1-1	CASSHRNTEAFF	TGTGCCAGCAGCCACAGGAACACTGAAGCTTTCTTT
NA	NA	TRBV7-2	TRBJ1-5	CAGSPYSQPQHF	TGTGCCGGCAGCCCCTATAGTCAGCCCCAGCATTTT
NA	NA	TRBV20-1	TRBJ2-1	CSARDEQFF	TGCAGTGCTAGAGATGAACAGTTCTTC
NA	TRBD1	TRBV12-3/TRBV12-4	TRBJ1-1	CASSRTTGEWDTEVFF	TGTGCCAGCAGTCGTACGACAGGGGAGTGGGACACTGAAGTTTTTTTT
NA	NA	TRBV24-1	TRBJ2-7	CATSGGSTGELYF	TGTGCCACCAGTGGAGGGTCTACCGGGGAGCTGTACTTC
NA	NA	TRBV6-4	TRBJ1-4	CASSEKLFF	TGTGCCAGCAGTGAAAAACTGTTTTTT
NA	NA	TRBV20-1	TRBJ2-7	CSASNSHSYEQYF	TGCAGTGCTAGCAACAGTCACTCCTACGAGCAGTACTTC
medium-sized	TRBD1	TRBV7-2	TRBJ2-5	CASRTGGETQYF	TGTGCCAGCAGGACAGGGGGAGAGACCCAGTACTTC
medium-sized	NA	TRBV25-1	TRBJ2-5	CASSERETRVRETQYF	TGTGCCAGCAGTGAACGCGAAACGAGAGTTCGGGAGACCCAGTACTTC
many	NA	TRBV9	TRBJ1-1	CASSVAGGPTEAFF	TGTGCCAGCAGCGTAGCTGGAGGGCCTACTGAAGCTTTCTTT
NA	NA	TRBV11-1	TRBJ1-5	CASSFYICSAKEAGVDQPQHF	NA
many	TRBD1	TRBV2	TRBJ2-2	CASSAGQGNTGELFF	TGTGCCAGCAGTGCGGGACAGGGGAACACCGGGGAGCTGTTTTTT
many	NA	TRBV11-1	TRBJ1-2	CASSLGQENYGYTF	TGTGCCAGCAGCTTAGGTCAGGAGAACTATGGCTACACCTTC
many	NA	TRBV24-1	TRBJ2-1	CATSETGGGTGNEQFF	TGTGCCACCAGTGAGACAGGTGGTGGTACGGGCAATGAGCAGTTCTTC
many	TRBD1	TRBV2	TRBJ2-1	CASNPDRDYEQFF	TGTGCCAGCAACCCGGACAGGGACTATGAGCAGTTCTTC
many	NA	TRBV4-2	TRBJ2-5	CASSQADGLRGTGGTQYF	TGTGCCAGCAGCCAGGCGGACGGCCTACGCGGAACGGGTGGGACCCAGTACTTC
NA	NA	TRBV7-9	TRBJ2-5	CASRPKRRIETQYF	TGTGCCAGCAGACCTAAACGACGGATCGAGACCCAGTACTTC
many	TRBD2	TRBV20-1	TRBJ2-5	CSAHPRTSQETQYF	TGCAGTGCCCACCCTCGGACTAGTCAAGAGACCCAGTACTTC
many	TRBD2	TRBV12-3/TRBV12-4	TRBJ2-3	CASSFSSGPTDTQYF	TGTGCCAGCAGTTTTTCTAGCGGCCCCACAGATACGCAGTATTTT
many	TRBD1	TRBV11-2	TRBJ2-7	CASSSPGQGDHEQYF	TGTGCCAGCAGCTCTCCGGGACAGGGCGACCACGAGCAGTACTTC
many	NA	TRBV5-6	TRBJ1-2	CASSFLNYGYTF	TGTGCCAGCAGCTTTCTTAACTATGGCTACACCTTC
NA	NA	TRBV6-6	TRBJ2-4	CASKPLGGAKNIQYF	TGTGCCAGCAAACCCCTCGGGGGAGCCAAAAACATTCAGTACTTC
once	TRBD2	TRBV11-1	TRBJ2-3	CASSLAGGRGTQYF	TGTGCCAGCAGCTTAGCGGGAGGGCGAGGTACGCAGTATTTT
many	TRBD1	TRBV15	TRBJ1-5	CATSRGGTGVSQPQHF	TGTGCCACCAGCAGGGGCGGGACAGGAGTATCTCAGCCCCAGCATTTT
NA	TRBD1	TRBV7-3	TRBJ2-7	CTGSLGQGNEQYF	TGTACCGGCAGCTTAGGACAGGGAAACGAGCAGTACTTC
medium-sized	NA	TRBV24-1	TRBJ2-1	CATSAVKVGTNEQFF	TGTGCCACCAGTGCCGTAAAGGTGGGGACTAATGAGCAGTTCTTC
NA	TRBD1	TRBV2	TRBJ1-1	CASGGQGGTEALF	TGTGCCAGCGGGGGACAGGGGGGCACTGAAGCCCTCTTT
NA	NA	TRBV7-8	TRBJ2-7	CDSSFYICSARGQFLSYEQYF	NA
NA	NA	TRBV12-3/TRBV12-4	TRBJ2-5	CASSLMDQETQYF	TGTGCCAGCAGTTTAATGGACCAAGAGACCCAGTACTTC
many	NA	TRBV3-1	TRBJ2-7	CASSQGPSEQYF	TGTGCCAGCAGCCAAGGCCCTAGCGAGCAGTACTTC
many	NA	TRBV19	TRBJ2-1	CASSIESGSSYNEQFF	TGTGCCAGTAGTATAGAAAGCGGATCCTCCTACAATGAGCAGTTCTTC
few	NA	TRBV28	TRBJ1-5	CASSLLRGHYSNQPQHF	TGTGCCAGCAGTTTACTCAGGGGACACTATAGCAATCAGCCCCAGCATTTT
NA	NA	TRBV27	TRBJ1-5	CASSLNRGNQLQHF	TGTGCCAGCAGTTTAAACCGAGGCAATCAGCTCCAGCATTTT
NA	TRBD2	TRBV10-3	TRBJ2-7	CASSYPAGREQYF	TGTGCCAGCAGTTACCCAGCGGGACGCGAGCAGTACTTC
NA	TRBD1	TRBV18	TRBJ1-1	CASSPDQWQGVTEAFF	TGTGCCAGCTCACCAGATCAATGGCAGGGGGTGACTGAAGCTTTCTTT
NA	TRBD1	TRBV9	TRBJ2-7	CASSLWDSFCEQYF	TGTGCCAGCAGCTTGTGGGACAGTTTCTGCGAGCAGTACTTC
many	NA	TRBV29-1	TRBJ1-2	CSVDVEGGGHGYTF	TGCAGCGTTGATGTGGAGGGGGGGGGCCATGGCTACACCTTC
NA	NA	TRBV18	TRBJ2-1	CASPTDSYEQFF	TGTGCCAGCCCAACGGACTCATATGAGCAGTTCTTC
many	TRBD1	TRBV12-3/TRBV12-4	TRBJ2-7	CASSPGTGAYEQYF	TGTGCCAGCAGCCCCGGGACAGGAGCCTACGAGCAGTACTTC
NA	TRBD1	TRBV20-1	TRBJ2-5	CSARDRGRETQYF	TGCAGTGCTAGAGATAGGGGGCGGGAGACCCAGTACTTC
many	TRBD2	TRBV20-1	TRBJ2-3	CSATGLAGGYDTQYF	TGCAGTGCTACCGGGCTAGCGGGAGGTTATGATACGCAGTATTTT
NA	NA	TRBV24-1	TRBJ1-2	CATSALDRKYGYTF	TGTGCCACCAGTGCCCTCGACAGAAAATATGGCTACACCTTC